This TCR beta chain was observed in a study of breast tumors, draining lymph nodes, adjacent tissues. Study-level findings and limits: Tumors had less TCR diversity than lymph nodes, more than nontumor tissue.

Samples came from axillary lymph nodes draining the breast cancer. This clonotype came up many times. What it binds is unknown. V lost 3 bases to trimming and J lost 4 bases, with 13 bases between them. Germline V gives CDR1 WSHSY, CDR2 SAAADI. The CDR3 is made up of 14 amino acids. Each CDR3 protein gets one entry after TCRdb re-called the multiplex PCR reads with MiXCR. This sample has tens of thousands of distinct CDR3 sequences, with approximately 20% found just once. This clonotype originated in a female donor with breast cancer. Some clones in this sample may be carry-over from other donors' samples. The genes are TRBV10-2 and TRBJ2-7; D not certain. Input material: axillary lymph node tissue. The CDR3 bases are TGCGCCAGCAGTGATTTCGGCTTAGAGTACGAGCAGTACTTC. It codes for CASSDFGLEYEQYF.